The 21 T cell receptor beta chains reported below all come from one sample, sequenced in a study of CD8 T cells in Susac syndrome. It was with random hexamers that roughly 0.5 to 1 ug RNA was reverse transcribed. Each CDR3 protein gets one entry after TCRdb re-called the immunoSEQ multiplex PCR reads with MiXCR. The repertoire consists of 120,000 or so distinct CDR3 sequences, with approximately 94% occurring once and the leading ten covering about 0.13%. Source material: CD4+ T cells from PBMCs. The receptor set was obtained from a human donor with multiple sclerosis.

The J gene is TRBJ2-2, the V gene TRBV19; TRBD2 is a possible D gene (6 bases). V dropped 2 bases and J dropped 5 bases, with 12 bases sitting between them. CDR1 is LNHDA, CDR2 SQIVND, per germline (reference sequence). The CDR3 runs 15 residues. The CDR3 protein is CASSISGDRTGELFF. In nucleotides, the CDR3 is TGTGCCAGTAGTATATCGGGAGACCGGACCGGGGAGCTGTTTTTT.

CDR3 amino acids: CASSVGTGVTEAFF. The CDR3 nucleotides read TGTGCCAGCAGTGTCGGGACAGGGGTAACCGAAGCTTTCTTT. The J gene is TRBJ1-1, the V gene TRBV6-1, with 10 bases identical to TRBD1. The CDR3 consists of 14 residues. J lost 8 bases, V lost 4 bases, and 7 bases had no gene match. The germline gives CDR1 MNHNS, CDR2 SASEGT.

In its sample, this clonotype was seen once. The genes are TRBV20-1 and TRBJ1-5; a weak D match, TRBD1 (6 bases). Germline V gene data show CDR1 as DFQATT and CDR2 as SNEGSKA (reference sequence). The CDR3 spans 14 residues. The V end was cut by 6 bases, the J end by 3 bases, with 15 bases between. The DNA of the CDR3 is TGCAGTGCGGGGGCGGGACACCTCAATCAGCCCCAGCATTTT. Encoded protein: CSAGAGHLNQPQHF.

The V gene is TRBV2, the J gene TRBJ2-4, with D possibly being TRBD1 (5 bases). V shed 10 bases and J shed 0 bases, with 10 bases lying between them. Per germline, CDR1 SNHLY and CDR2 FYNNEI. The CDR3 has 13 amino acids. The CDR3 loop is CATSTVAKNIQYF. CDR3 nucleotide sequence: TGTGCCACTTCGACAGTAGCCAAAAACATTCAGTACTTC.

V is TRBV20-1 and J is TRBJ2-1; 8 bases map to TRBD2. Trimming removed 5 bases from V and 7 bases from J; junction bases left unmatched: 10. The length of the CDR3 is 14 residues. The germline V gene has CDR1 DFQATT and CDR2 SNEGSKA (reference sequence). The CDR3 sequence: CSAEGPAGVNEQFF. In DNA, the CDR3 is TGCAGTGCTGAGGGACCAGCGGGGGTGAATGAGCAGTTCTTC.

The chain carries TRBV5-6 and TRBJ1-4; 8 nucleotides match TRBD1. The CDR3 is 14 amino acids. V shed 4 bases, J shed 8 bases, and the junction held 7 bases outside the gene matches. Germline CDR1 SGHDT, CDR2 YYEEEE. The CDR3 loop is CASSLRGLGEKLFF. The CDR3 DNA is TGTGCCAGCAGCCTCAGGGGGCTGGGGGAAAAACTGTTTTTT. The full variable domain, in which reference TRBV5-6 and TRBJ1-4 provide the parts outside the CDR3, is DAGVTQSPTHLIKTRGQQVTLRCSPKSGHDTVSWYQQALGQGPQFIFQYYEEEERQRGNFPDRFSGHQFPNYSSELNVNALLLGDSALYLCASSLRGLGEKLFFGSGTQLSVL.

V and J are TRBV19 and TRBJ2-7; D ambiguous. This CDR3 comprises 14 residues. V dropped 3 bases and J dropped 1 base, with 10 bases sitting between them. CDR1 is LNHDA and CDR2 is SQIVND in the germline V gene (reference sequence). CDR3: CASSIRLESYEQYF. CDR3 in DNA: TGTGCCAGTAGTATTAGGCTAGAATCCTACGAGCAGTACTTC.

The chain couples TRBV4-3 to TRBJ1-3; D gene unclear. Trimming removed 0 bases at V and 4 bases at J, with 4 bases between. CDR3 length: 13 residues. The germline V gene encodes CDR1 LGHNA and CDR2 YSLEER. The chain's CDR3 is CASSQEGGNTIYF. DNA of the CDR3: TGCGCCAGCAGCCAAGAAGGAGGAAACACCATATATTTT.

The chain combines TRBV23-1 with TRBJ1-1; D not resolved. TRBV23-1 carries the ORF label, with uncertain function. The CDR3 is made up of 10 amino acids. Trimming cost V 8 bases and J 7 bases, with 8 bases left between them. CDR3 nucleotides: TGCGCCAGCGTACCCCATGAAGCTTTCTTT. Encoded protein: CASVPHEAFF.

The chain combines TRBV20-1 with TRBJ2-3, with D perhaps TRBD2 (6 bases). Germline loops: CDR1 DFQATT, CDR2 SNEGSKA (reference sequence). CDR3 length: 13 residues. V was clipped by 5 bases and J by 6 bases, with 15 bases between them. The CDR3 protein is CSAPGLRSDTQYF. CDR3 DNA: TGCAGTGCTCCGGGACTCCGCTCCGATACGCAGTATTTT.

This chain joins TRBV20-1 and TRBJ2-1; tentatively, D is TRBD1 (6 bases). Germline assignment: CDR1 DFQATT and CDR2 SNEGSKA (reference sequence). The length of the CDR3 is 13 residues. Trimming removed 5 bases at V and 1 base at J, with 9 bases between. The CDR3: CSADDRSYNEQFF. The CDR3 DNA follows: TGCAGTGCTGACGACAGGTCCTACAATGAGCAGTTCTTC.

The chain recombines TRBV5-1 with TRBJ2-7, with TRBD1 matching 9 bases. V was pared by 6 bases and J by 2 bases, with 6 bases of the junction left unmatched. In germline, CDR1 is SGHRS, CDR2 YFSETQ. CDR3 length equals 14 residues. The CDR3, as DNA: TGCGCCAGCAAAAGGACAGGGGCCCCCTACGAGCAGTACTTC. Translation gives CASKRTGAPYEQYF.

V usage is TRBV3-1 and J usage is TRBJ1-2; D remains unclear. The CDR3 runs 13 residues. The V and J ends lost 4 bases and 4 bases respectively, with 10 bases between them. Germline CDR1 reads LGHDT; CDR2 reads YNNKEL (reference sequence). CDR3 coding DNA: TGTGCCAGCAGCCCACAGAGCCTCTATGGCTACACCTTC. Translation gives CASSPQSLYGYTF.

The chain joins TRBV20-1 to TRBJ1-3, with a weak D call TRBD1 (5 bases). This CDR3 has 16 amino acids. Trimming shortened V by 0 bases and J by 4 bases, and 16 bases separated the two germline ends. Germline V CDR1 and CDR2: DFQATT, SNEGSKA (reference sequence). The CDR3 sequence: CSARDSTVTIGNTIYF. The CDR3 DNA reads TGCAGTGCTAGAGACTCGACAGTCACCATAGGAAACACCATATATTTT.

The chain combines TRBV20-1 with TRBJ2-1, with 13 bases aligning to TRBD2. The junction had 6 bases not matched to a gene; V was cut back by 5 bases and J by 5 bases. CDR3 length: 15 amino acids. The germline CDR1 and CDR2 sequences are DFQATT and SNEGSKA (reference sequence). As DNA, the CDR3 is TGCAGTGCTGGGGGGACTAGCGGGAATCACAATGAGCAGTTCTTC. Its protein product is CSAGGTSGNHNEQFF.

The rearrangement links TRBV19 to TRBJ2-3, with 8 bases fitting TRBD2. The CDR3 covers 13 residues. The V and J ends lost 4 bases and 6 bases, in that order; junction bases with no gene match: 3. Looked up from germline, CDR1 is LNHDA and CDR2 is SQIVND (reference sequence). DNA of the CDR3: TGTGCCAGTAGTAGCGGGGGGTCCGATACGCAGTATTTT. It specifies CASSSGGSDTQYF.

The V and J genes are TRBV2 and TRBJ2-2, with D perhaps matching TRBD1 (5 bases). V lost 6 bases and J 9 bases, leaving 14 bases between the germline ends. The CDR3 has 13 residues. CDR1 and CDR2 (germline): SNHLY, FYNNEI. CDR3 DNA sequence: TGTGCCAGCAGGGCCCAGGGTCTAAGGGAGCTGTTTTTT. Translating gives CASRAQGLRELFF.

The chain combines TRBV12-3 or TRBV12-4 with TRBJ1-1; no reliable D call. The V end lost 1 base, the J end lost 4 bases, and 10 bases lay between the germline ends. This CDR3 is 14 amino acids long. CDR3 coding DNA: TGTGCCAGCAGTTTAGTCGGGTGTAGCACTGAAGCTTTCTTT. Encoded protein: CASSLVGCSTEAFF.

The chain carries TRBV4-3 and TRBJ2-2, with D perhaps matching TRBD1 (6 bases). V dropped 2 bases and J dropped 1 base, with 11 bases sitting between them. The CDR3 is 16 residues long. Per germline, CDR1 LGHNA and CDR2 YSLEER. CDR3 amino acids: CASSQRLDRNTGELFF. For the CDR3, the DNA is TGCGCCAGCAGCCAACGTTTGGACAGGAACACCGGGGAGCTGTTTTTT.

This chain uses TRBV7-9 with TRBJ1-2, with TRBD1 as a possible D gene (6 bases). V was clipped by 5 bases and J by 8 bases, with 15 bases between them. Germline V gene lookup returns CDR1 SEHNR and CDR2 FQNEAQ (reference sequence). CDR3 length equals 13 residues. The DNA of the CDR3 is TGTGCCAGCAGCAACAACAGGGCTGGCGGCTACACCTTC. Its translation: CASSNNRAGGYTF.

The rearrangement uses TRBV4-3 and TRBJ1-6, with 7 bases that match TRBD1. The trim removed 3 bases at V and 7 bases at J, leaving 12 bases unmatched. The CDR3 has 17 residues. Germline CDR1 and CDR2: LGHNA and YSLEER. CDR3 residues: CASSHTWEGAGNSPLHF. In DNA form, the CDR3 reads TGCGCCAGCAGCCACACATGGGAGGGGGCAGGAAATTCACCCCTCCACTTT.